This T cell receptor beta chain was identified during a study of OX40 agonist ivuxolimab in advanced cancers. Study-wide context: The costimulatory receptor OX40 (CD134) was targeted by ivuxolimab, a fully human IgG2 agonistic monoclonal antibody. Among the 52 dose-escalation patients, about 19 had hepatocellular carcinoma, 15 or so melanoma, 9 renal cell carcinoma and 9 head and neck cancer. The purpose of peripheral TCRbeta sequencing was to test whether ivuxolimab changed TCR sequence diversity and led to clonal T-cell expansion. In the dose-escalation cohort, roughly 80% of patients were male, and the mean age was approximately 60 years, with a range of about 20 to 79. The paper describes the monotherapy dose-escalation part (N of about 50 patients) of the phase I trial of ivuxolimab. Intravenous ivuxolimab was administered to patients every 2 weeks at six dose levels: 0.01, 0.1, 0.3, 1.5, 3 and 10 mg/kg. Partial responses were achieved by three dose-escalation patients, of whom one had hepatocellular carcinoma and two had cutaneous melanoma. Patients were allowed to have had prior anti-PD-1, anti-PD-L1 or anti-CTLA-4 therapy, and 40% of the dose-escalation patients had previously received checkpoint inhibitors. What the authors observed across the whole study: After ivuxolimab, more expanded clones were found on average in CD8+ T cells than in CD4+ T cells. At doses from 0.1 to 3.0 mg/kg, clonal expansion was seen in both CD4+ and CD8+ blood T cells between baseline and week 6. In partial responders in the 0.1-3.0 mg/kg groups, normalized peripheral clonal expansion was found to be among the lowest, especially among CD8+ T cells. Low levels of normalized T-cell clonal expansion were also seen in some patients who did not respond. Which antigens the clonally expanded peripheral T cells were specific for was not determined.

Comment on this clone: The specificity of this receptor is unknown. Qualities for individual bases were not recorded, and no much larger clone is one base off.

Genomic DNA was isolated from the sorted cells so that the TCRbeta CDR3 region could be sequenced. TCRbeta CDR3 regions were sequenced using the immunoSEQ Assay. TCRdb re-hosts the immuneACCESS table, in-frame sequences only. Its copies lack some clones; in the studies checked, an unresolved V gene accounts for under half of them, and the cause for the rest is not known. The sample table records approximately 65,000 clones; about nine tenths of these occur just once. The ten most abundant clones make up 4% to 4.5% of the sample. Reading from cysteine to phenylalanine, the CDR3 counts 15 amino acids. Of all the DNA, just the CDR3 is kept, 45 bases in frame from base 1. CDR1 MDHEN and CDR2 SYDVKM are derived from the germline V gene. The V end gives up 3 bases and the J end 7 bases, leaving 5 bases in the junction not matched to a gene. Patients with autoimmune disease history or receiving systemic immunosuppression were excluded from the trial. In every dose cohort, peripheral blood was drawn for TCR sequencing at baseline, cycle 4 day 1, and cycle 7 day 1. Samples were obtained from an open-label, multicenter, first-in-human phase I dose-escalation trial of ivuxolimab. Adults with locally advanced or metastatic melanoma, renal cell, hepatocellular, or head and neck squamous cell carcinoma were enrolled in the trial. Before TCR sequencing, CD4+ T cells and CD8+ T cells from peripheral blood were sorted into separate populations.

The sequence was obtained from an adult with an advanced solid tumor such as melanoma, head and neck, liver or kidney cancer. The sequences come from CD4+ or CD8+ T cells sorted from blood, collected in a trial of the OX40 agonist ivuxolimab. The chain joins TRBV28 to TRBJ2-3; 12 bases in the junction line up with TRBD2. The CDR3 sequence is CASSFGLAGWNTQYF. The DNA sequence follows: TGTGCCAGCAGTTTCGGACTAGCGGGATGGAATACGCAGTATTTT.